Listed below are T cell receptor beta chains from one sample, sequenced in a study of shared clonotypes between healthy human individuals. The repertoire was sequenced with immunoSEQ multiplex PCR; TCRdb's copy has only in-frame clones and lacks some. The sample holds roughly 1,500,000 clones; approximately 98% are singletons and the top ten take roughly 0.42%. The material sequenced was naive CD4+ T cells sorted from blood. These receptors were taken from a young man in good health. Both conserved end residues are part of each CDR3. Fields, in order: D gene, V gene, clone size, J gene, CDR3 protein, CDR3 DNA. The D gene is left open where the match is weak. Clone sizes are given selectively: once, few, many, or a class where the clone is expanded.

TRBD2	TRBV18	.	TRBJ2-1	CASSQTSGDNEQFF	TGTGCCAGCTCGCAGACTAGCGGGGACAATGAGCAGTTCTTC
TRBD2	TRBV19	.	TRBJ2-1	CASNIRLTSGSNEQFF	TGTGCCAGTAATATTCGTCTGACTAGCGGGAGTAATGAGCAGTTCTTC
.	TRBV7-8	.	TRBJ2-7	CASSLSLVQGEQYF	TGTGCCAGCAGCTTATCACTAGTACAGGGCGAGCAGTACTTC
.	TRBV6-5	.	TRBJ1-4	CASSYGVDSRKLFF	TGTGCCAGCAGTTACGGGGTTGACTCCAGAAAACTGTTTTTT
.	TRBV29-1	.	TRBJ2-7	CSVTGPYEQYF	TGCAGCGTTACAGGGCCCTACGAGCAGTACTTC
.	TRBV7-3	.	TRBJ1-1	CASSLTLGGEAFF	TGTGCCAGCAGCTTAACGTTGGGCGGTGAAGCTTTCTTT
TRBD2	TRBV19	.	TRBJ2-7	CASSTSGKSSYEQYF	TGTGCCAGTAGTACAAGCGGGAAATCCTCCTACGAGCAGTACTTC
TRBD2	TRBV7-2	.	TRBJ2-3	CASSLLLAGGGTDTQYF	TGTGCCAGCAGCTTGCTATTAGCGGGAGGAGGCACAGATACGCAGTATTTT
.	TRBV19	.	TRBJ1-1	CASARDGNEAFF	TGTGCCAGCGCCCGGGACGGCAATGAAGCTTTCTTT
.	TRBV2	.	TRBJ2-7	CASSLREQYF	TGTGCCAGCTCTTTGAGGGAGCAGTACTTC
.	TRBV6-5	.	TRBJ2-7	CASSLPGRKQYF	TGTGCCAGCAGCCTTCCGGGACGAAAGCAGTACTTC
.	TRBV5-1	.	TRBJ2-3	CASSLAFNYNTDTQYF	TGCGCCAGCAGCCTGGCGTTTAACTACAACACAGATACGCAGTATTTT
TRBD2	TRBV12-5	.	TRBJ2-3	CASGLVLGAGGKDTQYF	TGTGCTAGTGGTTTGGTACTCGGAGCGGGAGGTAAAGATACGCAGTATTTT
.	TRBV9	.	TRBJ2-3	CASSVGVARSTDTQYF	TGTGCCAGCAGCGTAGGGGTAGCGAGAAGCACAGATACGCAGTATTTT
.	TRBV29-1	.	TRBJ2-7	CSVEDLEGALGEQYF	TGCAGCGTTGAAGATCTTGAAGGGGCTCTCGGAGAGCAGTACTTC
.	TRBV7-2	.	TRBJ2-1	CASSRRSGSYNEQFF	TGTGCCAGCAGCCGCCGGAGCGGCTCCTACAATGAGCAGTTCTTC
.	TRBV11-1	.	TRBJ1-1	CASSPLVRATEAFF	TGTGCCAGCAGCCCTCTCGTAAGGGCCACTGAAGCTTTCTTT
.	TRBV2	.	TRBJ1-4	CASSDRRNEKLFF	TGTGCCAGCAGTGATCGACGGAATGAAAAACTGTTTTTT
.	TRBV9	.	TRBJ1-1	CASSVEGRENTEAFF	TGTGCCAGCAGCGTAGAAGGACGGGAGAACACTGAAGCTTTCTTT
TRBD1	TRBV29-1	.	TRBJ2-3	CSVAQGADTQYF	TGCAGCGTTGCCCAGGGGGCGGATACGCAGTATTTT
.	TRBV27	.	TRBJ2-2	CASSFLRGGGNTGELFF	TGTGCCAGCAGTTTTCTTAGGGGAGGAGGTAACACCGGGGAGCTGTTTTTT
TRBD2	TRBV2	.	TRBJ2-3	CASSELAGRGDTQYF	TGTGCCAGCAGTGAACTAGCGGGACGTGGCGATACGCAGTATTTT
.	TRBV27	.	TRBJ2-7	CASSSRGNEQYF	TGTGCCAGCAGTTCTCGGGGAAACGAGCAGTACTTC
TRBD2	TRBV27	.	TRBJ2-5	CASKAGLAGETQYF	TGTGCCAGCAAAGCGGGACTAGCGGGGGAGACCCAGTACTTC
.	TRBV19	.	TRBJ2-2	CASSIARNTGELFF	TGTGCCAGTAGTATAGCACGGAACACCGGGGAGCTGTTTTTT
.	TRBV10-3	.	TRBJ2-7	CAISESGDWEQYF	TGTGCCATCAGTGAGTCCGGGGACTGGGAGCAGTACTTC
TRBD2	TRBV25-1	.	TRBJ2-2	CASSETSGYTGELFF	TGTGCCAGCAGTGAGACTAGCGGTTACACCGGGGAGCTGTTTTTT
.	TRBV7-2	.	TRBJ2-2	CASKISGNTGELFF	TGTGCCAGTAAAATTAGCGGGAACACCGGGGAGCTGTTTTTT
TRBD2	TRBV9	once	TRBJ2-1	CASSAQRGNNEQFF	TGTGCCAGCAGCGCCCAGCGGGGTAACAATGAGCAGTTCTTC
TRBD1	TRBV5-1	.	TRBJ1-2	CASSWGTDHGYTF	TGCGCCAGCAGCTGGGGGACAGATCATGGCTACACCTTC
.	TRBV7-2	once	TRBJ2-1	CASSLVVGVPYNEQFF	TGTGCCAGCAGCTTAGTCGTTGGAGTTCCCTACAATGAGCAGTTCTTC
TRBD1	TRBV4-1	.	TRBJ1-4	CASSQPGQGANEKLFF	TGCGCCAGCAGCCAACCTGGACAGGGCGCTAATGAAAAACTGTTTTTT
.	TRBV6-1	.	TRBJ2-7	CASSELGRPEQYF	TGTGCCAGCAGTGAACTGGGCAGACCCGAGCAGTACTTC
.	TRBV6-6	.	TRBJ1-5	CASSLEETQPQHF	TGTGCCAGCAGTTTAGAGGAAACGCAGCCCCAGCATTTT
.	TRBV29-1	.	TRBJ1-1	CSVEVLPEAFF	TGCAGCGTTGAAGTTCTGCCAGAAGCTTTCTTT
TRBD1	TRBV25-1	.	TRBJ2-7	CASSPGQGILLRPEQYF	TGTGCCAGCAGCCCGGGACAGGGTATCCTACTGAGGCCCGAGCAGTACTTC
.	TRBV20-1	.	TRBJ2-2	CSAPSPGELFF	TGCAGTGCTCCCAGCCCCGGGGAGCTGTTTTTT
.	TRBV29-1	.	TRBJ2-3	CSVEGQMRDTQYF	TGCAGCGTTGAAGGCCAAATGAGAGATACGCAGTATTTT
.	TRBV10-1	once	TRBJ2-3	CASSESWPDTQYF	TGCGCCAGCAGTGAGTCTTGGCCAGATACGCAGTATTTT
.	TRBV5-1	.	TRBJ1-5	CASSSGTINQPQHF	TGCGCCAGCAGCTCCGGGACAATCAATCAGCCCCAGCATTTT
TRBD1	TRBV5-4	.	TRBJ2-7	CASSLGGDRFLEQYF	TGTGCCAGCAGCTTGGGAGGGGACAGGTTTCTCGAGCAGTACTTC
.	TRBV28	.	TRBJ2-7	CASSLPMINGGEQYF	TGTGCCAGCAGTTTACCGATGATTAATGGGGGTGAGCAGTACTTC
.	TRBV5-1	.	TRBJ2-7	CASSLSGQSYEQYF	TGCGCCAGCAGCCTTAGCGGACAATCCTACGAGCAGTACTTC
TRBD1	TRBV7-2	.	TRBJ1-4	CASSLAGQGNEKLFF	TGTGCCAGCAGCTTAGCGGGACAGGGGAATGAAAAACTGTTTTTT
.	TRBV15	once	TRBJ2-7	CATSRDAHSASTYEQYF	TGTGCCACCAGCAGAGATGCACACAGCGCGAGTACCTACGAGCAGTACTTC
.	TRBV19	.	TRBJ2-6	CASKDGSGANVLTF	TGTGCCAGTAAGGACGGCTCTGGGGCCAACGTCCTGACTTTC